The present entry profiles one T cell receptor beta chain with its context. Its specificity is unknown. These data come from a study of T-cell memory formation after mild COVID-19. Study observations and caveats: Still unconfirmed is whether the second-wave clones peaking on day 37 recognized SARS-CoV-2. Clones that got smaller from day 15 to 85 had even CD4/CD8, while clones growing later tipped toward CD4+.

5'RACE primed at constant segments yielded TCR alpha and TCR beta cDNA libraries bearing sample barcodes and UMIs. One entry per CDR3 protein results from TCRdb running MiXCR on the 5' RACE reads. Altogether under 400,000 distinct CDR3 sequences are present, 20% to 25% being singletons, with the ten largest covering approximately 13%. The germline V gene encodes CDR1 SGDLS and CDR2 YYNGEE. The CDR3 consists of 15 residues. The V end was cut by 2 bases, the J end by 2 bases, with 10 bases between. The chain links TRBV9 to TRBJ2-2; D call uncertain. Sequencing was performed on PBMCs or a T cell subset sorted from them (not recorded which). This TCR derives from an adult woman who had mild COVID-19 (a few samples of this study predate the infection). Cell type and time point are not known. The CDR3: CASSVDWGNTGELFF. CDR3 in DNA: TGTGCCAGCAGCGTGGATTGGGGAAACACCGGGGAGCTGTTTTTT.